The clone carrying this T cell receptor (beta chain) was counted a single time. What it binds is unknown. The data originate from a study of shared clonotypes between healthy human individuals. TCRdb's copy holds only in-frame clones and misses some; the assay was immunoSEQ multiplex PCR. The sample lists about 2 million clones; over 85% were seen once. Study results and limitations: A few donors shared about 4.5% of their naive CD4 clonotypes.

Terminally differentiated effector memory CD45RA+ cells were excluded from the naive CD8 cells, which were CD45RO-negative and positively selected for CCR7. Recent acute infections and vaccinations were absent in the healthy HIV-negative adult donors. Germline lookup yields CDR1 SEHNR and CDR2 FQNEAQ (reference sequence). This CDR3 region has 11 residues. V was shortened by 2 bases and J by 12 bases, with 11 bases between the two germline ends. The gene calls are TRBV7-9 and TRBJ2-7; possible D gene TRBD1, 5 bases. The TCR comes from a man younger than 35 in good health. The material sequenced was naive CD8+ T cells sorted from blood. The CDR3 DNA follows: TGTGCCAGCAGCTTACAGGGAAATCGGTACTTC. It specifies CASSLQGNRYF.